A single sample gave rise to the 12 T cell receptor beta chains below, sequenced in a study of blood T cell repertoires in COVID-19. Assay: immunoSEQ multiplex PCR; the TCRdb copy retains only in-frame clones and omits some. The sample shows about 190,000 clones, around nine tenths of them seen only once. Sequenced: peripheral blood. These receptors originate from a woman aged 18-35 years who had recovered from COVID-19.

The chain joins TRBV5-1 to TRBJ2-7, with 12 bases matching TRBD1. The V gene end was trimmed by 0 bases and the J gene end by 5 bases; junction bases not matched to a gene: 3. CDR1 is SGHRS and CDR2 is YFSETQ in the germline V gene. The CDR3 loop spans 15 amino acids. The CDR3 nucleotides read TGCGCCAGCAGCTTGGTGGGACAGGGGGCACACGAGCAGTACTTC. Translating it yields CASSLVGQGAHEQYF.

The sample holds one count of this clone. The V gene is TRBV18, the J gene TRBJ1-4; D perhaps matches TRBD1 (5 bases). V was clipped by 6 bases and J by 7 bases, with 15 bases between them. The CDR3 length is 14 residues. The germline V gene has CDR1 KGHSH and CDR2 LQKENI. The CDR3 DNA reads TGTGCCAGCTCCCAAACGGGGACTGGTGAAAAACTGTTTTTT. As protein: CASSQTGTGEKLFF.

The chain joins TRBV18 to TRBJ2-3; 10 bases match TRBD2. This CDR3 is built from 15 residues. Trimming at V came to 3 bases and at J to 4 bases, leaving 4 bases not matched to a gene. CDR1 and CDR2 (germline): KGHSH, LQKENI. Here the CDR3 reads CASSPLAGAADTQYF. The CDR3 region has the DNA TGTGCCAGCTCACCGCTAGCGGGAGCAGCAGATACGCAGTATTTT.

CDR3 nucleotides: TGTGCCTGGAGTATCGGTTCACTAGCGGGAGTTTATGAGCAGTTCTTC. This codes for CAWSIGSLAGVYEQFF. J is TRBJ2-1 and V is TRBV30, with 11 bases matching TRBD2. The J segment lost 8 bases and the V segment lost 2 bases, leaving 11 bases of the junction unmatched. This CDR3 region has 16 residues. Germline values: CDR1 GTSNPN, CDR2 SVGIG (reference sequence).

This clone was counted a few times. CDR3 protein: CASSQGTSGGVRNEQFF. In DNA, the CDR3 is TGTGCCAGCAGCCAAGGGACTAGCGGGGGGGTTAGGAATGAGCAGTTCTTC. The rearrangement joins TRBV3-1 (or the pseudogene TRBV3-2) to TRBJ2-1, with 15 nucleotides matching TRBD2. The germline CDR1 and CDR2 sequences are LGHDT and YNNKEL (reference sequence). This CDR3 spans 17 amino acids. Losses at the gene ends were 1 base for V and 7 bases for J; bases not matched to a gene: 5.

The gene calls are TRBV28 and TRBJ2-5; perhaps TRBD1 as D (7 bases). Trimming left V 5 bases short and J 2 bases short, with 15 bases between. The CDR3 spans 15 residues. The germline V gene encodes CDR1 MDHEN and CDR2 SYDVKM. CDR3 sequence: CASSTPAGGQETQYF. The CDR3 DNA reads TGTGCCAGCAGTACACCGGCAGGGGGGCAAGAGACCCAGTACTTC.

J is TRBJ2-5 and V is TRBV30, with D perhaps TRBD1 (5 bases). V dropped 1 base and J dropped 1 base, with 13 bases sitting between them. The germline CDR1 and CDR2 sequences are GTSNPN and SVGIG (reference sequence). This CDR3 is 15 amino acids long. The CDR3 spells CAWSGPDSLQETQYF. CDR3 nucleotides: TGTGCCTGGAGTGGCCCCGACAGCCTCCAAGAGACCCAGTACTTC.

The chain is built from TRBV13 and TRBJ2-1; 9 nucleotides align to TRBD2. V gave up 5 bases and J gave up 12 bases; unmatched junction bases: 8. The CDR3 has 13 amino acids. Germline CDR1 is PRHDT and CDR2 is FYEKMQ (reference sequence). Written as DNA, the CDR3 is TGTGCCAGCAGCACCCGACTAGCGGAAGTGCAGTTCTTC. Translated: CASSTRLAEVQFF.

The gene calls are TRBV11-1 and TRBJ1-1; no definite D call. The V gene's germline CDR1 is SGHAT and CDR2 FQDESV (reference sequence). CDR3 length equals 14 residues. Deletions cut 1 base from V and 4 bases from J, with 10 bases between. The CDR3 nucleotides read TGTGCCAGCAGCTTAGGCTGGGGAGTCACTGAAGCTTTCTTT. Translation: CASSLGWGVTEAFF.

The chain links TRBV4-3 to TRBJ2-1, with 12 bases aligning to TRBD2. V trimming: 5 bases; J trimming: 4 bases; junction bases outside the gene matches: 3. This CDR3 contains 15 residues. The germline V gene encodes CDR1 LGHNA and CDR2 YSLEER. CDR3 region: CASSWTSGDYNEQFF. CDR3 bases: TGCGCCAGCAGCTGGACTAGCGGGGATTACAATGAGCAGTTCTTC.

The chain employs TRBV3-1 (or the pseudogene TRBV3-2) and TRBJ2-1; 7 bases map to TRBD2. This CDR3 region has 13 residues. The germline V gene encodes CDR1 LGHDT and CDR2 YNNKEL (reference sequence). V lost 6 bases, J lost 5 bases, and 4 bases stayed unmatched. The CDR3 loop is CASRGDYHNEQFF. The DNA for the CDR3 is TGTGCCAGCAGGGGGGACTACCACAATGAGCAGTTCTTC.

This clone was seen a single time. The chain joins TRBV4-1 to TRBJ1-4; the D is unclear. Trimming removed 0 bases at V and 10 bases at J, with 12 bases between. The CDR3 is 14 residues long. CDR1 and CDR2 (germline): MGHRA, YSYEKL. CDR3 sequence: CASSQERDDIKLFF. In DNA form, the CDR3 reads TGCGCCAGCAGCCAAGAGAGAGACGACATAAAACTGTTTTTT.